This TCR beta chain is drawn from a study of T-cell reconstitution after alpha-beta-depleted transplantation in children. Unique molecular identifiers tagged the TCRbeta library. Each CDR3 protein gets one entry after TCRdb re-called the PCR reads with MiXCR. The top ten hold about 41% of the sample, which has some 350,000 distinct CDR3 sequences, around 16% seen once. J gave up 3 bases and V 5 bases, and 10 bases lay outside the gene matches. The CDR3 loop spans 16 amino acids. In germline, CDR1 is SGHAT, CDR2 FQNNGV. Remarks on this clonotype: Its antigen is unidentified.

General study points: Reportedly, only several hundred clones from non-depleted graft cells drove alpha-beta T-cell counts at about two months. It was newly produced T cells that mostly accounted for T-cell counts and diversity one year after transplant. Elevated TCRbeta diversity at day 60 was traced, in some patients, to surviving recipient T cells and thymic progenitors.

Material: PBMCs, mostly from graft donor cells, obtained 360 days after TCRalphabeta/CD19-depleted stem cell transplant. The chain employs TRBV11-2 and TRBJ2-5; TRBD2 matches at 9 bases. The source is a male patient aged 2-10 years who had a stem cell transplant for acute lymphoblastic leukemia, so the T cells may come from the graft donor. DNA of the CDR3: TGTGCCAGCAGCCTACGACTAGCGGATTACGAAGAGACCCAGTACTTC. Its translation is CASSLRLADYEETQYF.